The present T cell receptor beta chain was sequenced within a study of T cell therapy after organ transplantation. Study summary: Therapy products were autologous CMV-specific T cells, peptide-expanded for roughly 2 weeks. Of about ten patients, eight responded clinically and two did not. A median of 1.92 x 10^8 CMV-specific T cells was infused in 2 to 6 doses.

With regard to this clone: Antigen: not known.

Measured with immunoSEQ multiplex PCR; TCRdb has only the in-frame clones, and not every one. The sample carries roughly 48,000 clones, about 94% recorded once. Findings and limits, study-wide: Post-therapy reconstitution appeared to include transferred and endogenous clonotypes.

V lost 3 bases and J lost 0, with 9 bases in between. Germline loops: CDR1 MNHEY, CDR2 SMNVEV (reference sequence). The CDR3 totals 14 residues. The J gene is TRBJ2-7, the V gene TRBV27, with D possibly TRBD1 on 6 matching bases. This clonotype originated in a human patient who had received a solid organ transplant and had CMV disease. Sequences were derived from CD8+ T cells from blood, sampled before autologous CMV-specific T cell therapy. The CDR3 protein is CASSFGQSSYEQYF. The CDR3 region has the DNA TGTGCCAGCAGTTTCGGACAGTCCTCCTACGAGCAGTACTTC.